This is a list of T cell receptor beta chains from one sample in a study of blood T cell repertoires in COVID-19. Assay used: immunoSEQ multiplex PCR; TCRdb lists only in-frame clones, some missing. The sample lists around 140,000 clones, 65% to 90% occurring once. Sequenced input: peripheral blood. Receptor source: a human donor in a cohort sampled during active COVID-19. Each CDR3 is given with its conserved first and last residue. A D gene is named only where the DNA matches it firmly. Expanded clones get a size class; other rows say once, few or many, or leave the size out.

>TRBJ2-5|.|TRBV6-2/TRBV6-3|TRBD1
TGTGCCAGCAGTGGGCCGGGAACAGGGGAAGAGACCCAGTACTTC
CASSGPGTGEETQYF
>TRBJ2-1|.|TRBV29-1|TRBD2
TGCAGCGCAAAAGTAGCCGGGACTAGCGGTGATGAGCAGTTCTTC
CSAKVAGTSGDEQFF
>TRBJ2-2|.|TRBV7-9|TRBD1
TGTGCCAGCAGCAATAGTAAGCGACAGGGCGCGAACACCGGGGAGCTGTTTTTT
CASSNSKRQGANTGELFF
>TRBJ1-6|many|TRBV2|.
TGTGCCAGCAGCGTCAAGGGGCTAAATTCACCCCTCCACTTT
CASSVKGLNSPLHF
>TRBJ2-7|.|TRBV28|TRBD1
TGTGCCAGCAGAGATTTGTACGGGACAGTCTCCTACGAGCAGTACTTC
CASRDLYGTVSYEQYF
>TRBJ2-7|.|TRBV7-3|TRBD1
TGTGCCAGCAGCGCTGGGACAGGGTCTTCCTACGAGCAGTACTTC
CASSAGTGSSYEQYF
>TRBJ1-6|.|TRBV6-5|.
TGTGCCAGCAGTTACTCCGGCGGTGGCTCACCCCTCCACTTT
CASSYSGGGSPLHF
>TRBJ1-4|.|TRBV4-1|.
TGCGCCAGCAGCCAGACCGGGACAAATGAAAAACTGTTTTTT
CASSQTGTNEKLFF
>TRBJ2-6|.|TRBV9|TRBD1
TGTGCCAGCAGCGCTAGCACAGGGGGCCCTGGGGCCAACGTCCTGACTTTC
CASSASTGGPGANVLTF
>TRBJ2-7|.|TRBV28|.
TGTGCCAGCACCCTAGCATGGGGGCGGTACGAGCAGTACTTC
CASTLAWGRYEQYF
>TRBJ2-7|.|TRBV11-3|.
TGTGCCAGCACCACAACCTGGGGGCAGGGAAACTCCTACGAGCAGTACTTC
CASTTTWGQGNSYEQYF
>TRBJ2-7|.|TRBV11-2|.
TGTGCCAGCAGATCACTCAGGGCCATAGTTAAATCCTACGAGCAGTACTTC
CASRSLRAIVKSYEQYF
>TRBJ1-2|.|TRBV28|.
TGTGCCAGCAGTGGACAGCCAAATCCCTATGGCTACACCTTC
CASSGQPNPYGYTF
>TRBJ2-1|.|TRBV5-1|.
TGCGCCAGCAGCCGGGAGCACAACTACAATGAGCAGTTCTTC
CASSREHNYNEQFF
>TRBJ1-4|.|TRBV15|TRBD1
TGTGCCACCAGCATTTCAGGGGGCGGTACTAATGAAAAACTGTTTTTT
CATSISGGGTNEKLFF
>TRBJ2-2|.|TRBV5-4|TRBD1
TGTGCCAGCAGCTTGGGTGGTTGGGACAGGGCGAACACCGGGGAGCTGTTTTTT
CASSLGGWDRANTGELFF
>TRBJ1-5|.|TRBV9|.
TGTGCCGGTTTAGACAGGATCGGTTCGGGCAATCAGCCCCAGCATTTT
CAGLDRIGSGNQPQHF
>TRBJ2-7|few|TRBV7-2|TRBD2
TGTGCCAGCAGCTTAGACCACAGGGTTCTAGCGGGACACTACGAGCAGTACTTC
CASSLDHRVLAGHYEQYF
>TRBJ2-2|.|TRBV7-9|TRBD2
TGTGCCAGCAGCCGACTAGCGGGAGATTCTAGGGGGGAGCTGTTTTTT
CASSRLAGDSRGELFF
>TRBJ2-2|.|TRBV28|.
TGTGCCAGCAGTTTACTCACCGGGGAGCTGTTTTTT
CASSLLTGELFF
>TRBJ2-7|.|TRBV6-2/TRBV6-3|.
TGTGCCAGCAGTTACTCCAGGGTCGGAAACTCCTACGAGCAGTACTTC
CASSYSRVGNSYEQYF
>TRBJ1-5|once|TRBV6-5|TRBD1
TGTGCCAGCAGTTACTCACAGGGGGATAGGGAGCCCCAGCATTTT
CASSYSQGDREPQHF
>TRBJ2-7|.|TRBV6-1|TRBD2
TGTGCCAGCAGTGAACACAGCCGGGGACTAGCGGGAGGACGCGAGCAGTACTTC
CASSEHSRGLAGGREQYF
>TRBJ1-6|.|TRBV11-2|.
TGTGCCAGCAGCGGACGACAGTCACCTTACAACAATTCACCCCTCCACTTT
CASSGRQSPYNNSPLHF
>TRBJ1-2|.|TRBV5-1|.
TGCGCCAGCAGCCCCGTAAACAGTGACGGCTACACCTTC
CASSPVNSDGYTF
>TRBJ2-2|.|TRBV28|TRBD2
TGTGCCAGCATTACCGGGACTAGCATAACCGGGGAGCTGTTTTTT
CASITGTSITGELFF
>TRBJ2-1|.|TRBV19|TRBD1
TGTGCCAGTAGTATAAGCCGGGACAGGCGACACAATGAGCAGTTCTTC
CASSISRDRRHNEQFF
>TRBJ2-5|few|TRBV27|TRBD1
TGTGCCAGCAGTTTAGGGACAGCCCTGCAAGAGACCCAGTACTTC
CASSLGTALQETQYF
>TRBJ2-3|.|TRBV14|TRBD2
TGTGCCAGCAGCCAAGGGATCAGGGTTTATTCCGGGAGGTTCGCAGATACGCAGTATTTT
CASSQGIRVYSGRFADTQYF
>TRBJ2-7|.|TRBV28|.
TGTGCCAGCAGACTGTTGGCGGGTTGGTCCTACGAGCAGTACTTC
CASRLLAGWSYEQYF
>TRBJ2-2|few|TRBV5-5|TRBD1
TGTGCCAGCAGCTTGGAGACAGGGGCCAACACCGGGGAGCTGTTTTTT
CASSLETGANTGELFF
>TRBJ2-7|once|TRBV7-2|TRBD2
TGTGCCAGCAGCTTAGGTCCCCGGACTAGCGGGATGGACGAGCAGTACTTC
CASSLGPRTSGMDEQYF
>TRBJ2-3|.|TRBV5-4|TRBD2
TGTGCCAGCAGCCTGTTTCTAGCGGGAGGAAGCAAAGATACGCAGTATTTT
CASSLFLAGGSKDTQYF
>TRBJ1-2|few|TRBV19|TRBD1
TGTGCCAGTAGTTCCCCCGGGGACAGGGGGCTTAACTATGGCTACACCTTC
CASSSPGDRGLNYGYTF
>TRBJ2-2|few|TRBV7-3|.
TGTGCCAGCGGGCCACCGAACACCGGGGAGCTGTTTTTT
CASGPPNTGELFF
>TRBJ2-3|.|TRBV3-1/TRBV3-2|TRBD2
TGTGCCAGCAGCCCGCGGGAGGTGGGGGCAGATACGCAGTATTTT
CASSPREVGADTQYF
>TRBJ1-2|.|TRBV28|.
TGTGCCAGCAGTTCCCACCCCACAGGGATTGGCGGGTCGGACTATGGCTACACCTTC
CASSSHPTGIGGSDYGYTF
>TRBJ1-1|.|TRBV5-5|.
TGTGCCAGCAGCTTCCAGGGCGGAGCTGAAGCTTTCTTT
CASSFQGGAEAFF
>TRBJ2-2|.|TRBV4-1|TRBD1
TGCGCCAGCAGCCAGACAGGGATAATCACCGGGGAGCTGTTTTTT
CASSQTGIITGELFF
>TRBJ2-3|.|TRBV5-4|.
TGTGCCAGCAGCAGGCCGGGGGTTAGCACAGATACGCAGTATTTT
CASSRPGVSTDTQYF
>TRBJ2-3|.|TRBV5-6|TRBD2
TGTGCCAGCAGCTTGAGTACTAGCGGGAGTGCCACAGATACGCAGTATTTT
CASSLSTSGSATDTQYF
>TRBJ1-1|.|TRBV9|TRBD1
TGTGCCAGCAGCGCCTACAGGGGCACTGAAGCTTTCTTT
CASSAYRGTEAFF
>TRBJ2-2|.|TRBV24-1|.
TGTGCCACAGGGGCCCGGGACACAAACACCGGGGAGCTGTTTTTT
CATGARDTNTGELFF
>TRBJ1-2|.|TRBV7-9|.
TGTGCCAGCAGCCAAGGACAGAGTGGGTTCCATGGCTACACCTTC
CASSQGQSGFHGYTF
>TRBJ1-1|.|TRBV6-5|TRBD1
TGTGCCAGCAGTTACGGGACAGGGTCGAACACTGAAGCTTTCTTT
CASSYGTGSNTEAFF
>TRBJ2-4|.|TRBV28|.
TGTGCCAGCAGCCACAGGGTTGGCATTCAGTACTTC
CASSHRVGIQYF
>TRBJ2-7|few|TRBV12-2|.
TGTGCAAGTCGCTTAGTTGACAGGCAACTCTCCTACGAGCAGTACTTC
CASRLVDRQLSYEQYF
>TRBJ1-1|.|TRBV18|TRBD1
TGTGCCAGCTCAGGGACAGGGACGAACACTGAAGCTTTCTTT
CASSGTGTNTEAFF
>TRBJ1-1|.|TRBV29-1|TRBD1
TGCAGCGTTGATCGACAGGGGGTGGGGAACACTGAAGCTTTCTTT
CSVDRQGVGNTEAFF
>TRBJ2-5|.|TRBV5-8|TRBD1
TGTGCCAGCAGCCCTACACAGGGGTTGAGGGAGACCCAGTACTTC
CASSPTQGLRETQYF
>TRBJ2-7|few|TRBV14|.
TGTGCCAGCAGCCCACTTTCCACTTTTGTAAACGAGCAGTACTTC
CASSPLSTFVNEQYF
>TRBJ2-2|.|TRBV7-6|TRBD2
TGTGCCAGCAGGCCAACCGTAACTAGCGGGCGCACCGGGGAGCTGTTTTTT
CASRPTVTSGRTGELFF
>TRBJ1-2|.|TRBV7-5|.
TGTGTCAGAAGCTCAGGGGGGTATCGGACAGTAACCCTCGATACCTATGGCTACACCTTC
CVRSSGGYRTVTLDTYGYTF
>TRBJ2-1|many|TRBV3-1/TRBV3-2|.
TGTGCCAGCAGCCAAGGGAGGCGGGACCAGTTCTTC
CASSQGRRDQFF
>TRBJ2-7|.|TRBV28|.
TGTGCCAGCAGTTTATTTGGCGGTTCGTACGAGCAGTACTTC
CASSLFGGSYEQYF
>TRBJ1-1|.|TRBV11-3|TRBD1
TGTGCCAGCAGCCTGACAGGGGGGACTGAAGCTTTCTTT
CASSLTGGTEAFF
>TRBJ1-4|.|TRBV19|.
TGTGCCAGTAGTGAGACGACAGTTACCTCGGAAAAACTGTTTTTT
CASSETTVTSEKLFF
>TRBJ2-3|.|TRBV29-1|.
TGCAGCGTTGCTTTGACGGGAGACCGGACAGATACGCAGTATTTT
CSVALTGDRTDTQYF
>TRBJ2-7|.|TRBV28|.
TGTGCCAGCAGTTTAAGGCCCCCGACAGGCTACGAGCAGTACTTC
CASSLRPPTGYEQYF
>TRBJ1-3|.|TRBV5-1|.
TGCGCCAGCAGCATGACAGGCTCTGGAAACACCATATATTTT
CASSMTGSGNTIYF